One sample yielded the 10 T cell receptor beta chains listed below, sequenced in a study of OX40 agonist ivuxolimab in advanced cancers. Some clones are missing from TCRdb's copy, which holds only in-frame ones; the method was immunoSEQ multiplex PCR. The table records tens of thousands of clones, 70% to 90% of them present only once. The material sequenced was CD4+ or CD8+ T cells sorted from blood, taken in a trial of the OX40 agonist ivuxolimab. These receptors were obtained from an adult with an advanced solid tumor such as melanoma, head and neck, liver or kidney cancer.

The chain links TRBV27 to TRBJ2-7; D is unresolved. Trimming left V 3 bases short and J 0 bases short, with 9 bases between. This CDR3 is built from 14 residues. Germline values: CDR1 MNHEY, CDR2 SMNVEV (reference sequence). The CDR3 DNA sequence: TGTGCCAGCAGTTTCTGGGGTCCCTCCTACGAGCAGTACTTC. Its protein is CASSFWGPSYEQYF.

The V gene is TRBV28, the J gene TRBJ2-5; D is possibly TRBD1 (6 bases). The J call may not be correct, given that the DNA end is closer to TRBJ2-7. The CDR3 consists of 14 residues. The germline V gene has CDR1 MDHEN and CDR2 SYDVKM. The DNA of the CDR3 is TGTGCCAGCAGTCAACTCAACAGGGAATACGAGCAGTACTTC. Translated: CASSQLNREYEQYF.

The genes are TRBV27 and TRBJ2-7, with a weak D call TRBD2 (5 bases). The germline V gene encodes CDR1 MNHEY and CDR2 SMNVEV (reference sequence). Trimming pared 8 bases from V and 0 bases from J, leaving 8 bases between. The CDR3 has 12 residues. CDR3 coding DNA: TGTGCCAGCTATAGCGCCTCCTACGAGCAGTACTTC. Translation gives CASYSASYEQYF.

Comments on this clone: The sample carries other DNA sequences with the same CDR3. This chain connects TRBV6-1 to TRBJ1-2, with D perhaps matching TRBD1 (6 bases). Trimming took 3 bases from V and 8 from J, leaving 13 bases between them. This CDR3 region has 13 residues. Germline CDR1 and CDR2: MNHNS and SASEGT. The CDR3 sequence is CASSEVGASGYTF. The CDR3 nucleotides read TGTGCCAGCAGTGAGGTGGGGGCCTCGGGCTACACCTTC.

This clone occurred once. V and J are TRBV28 and TRBJ2-5; D might be TRBD1 or TRBD2, each matching 6 bases. The ends were cut back, 6 bases at V and 4 bases at J, with 15 bases in the middle. The germline CDR1 and CDR2 sequences are MDHEN and SYDVKM. The CDR3 has 14 residues. This CDR3 reads CASRYGGLRETQYF. In DNA form, the CDR3 reads TGTGCCAGCAGGTACGGGGGCCTTAGAGAGACCCAGTACTTC.

The chain carries TRBV19 and TRBJ1-5, with TRBD1 matching over 9 bases. V shed 10 bases and J 6 bases; nucleotides not matched to a gene: 10. This CDR3 contains 14 residues. Per the germline V gene, CDR1 is LNHDA and CDR2 is SQIVND (reference sequence). The CDR3 region is CATEPGQGGQPQHF. Written as DNA, the CDR3 is TGTGCCACCGAACCGGGACAGGGAGGTCAGCCCCAGCATTTT.

The chain employs TRBV5-4 and TRBJ2-2, with 8 bases matching TRBD1. Germline V lookup: CDR1 SGHNT, CDR2 YYREEE (reference sequence). Trimming removed 0 bases from V and 9 bases from J; junction bases left unmatched: 10. The CDR3 sequence is 16 residues long. CDR3 protein: CASSLAAGGYHRELFF. CDR3 in DNA: TGTGCCAGCAGCTTGGCCGCAGGGGGCTACCACCGGGAGCTGTTTTTT.

This chain links TRBV5-1 with TRBJ1-1, with 10 bases identical to TRBD1. The CDR3 runs to 14 residues. Germline values: CDR1 SGHRS, CDR2 YFSETQ. After removal of 3 bases from V and 6 bases from J, the junction contained 5 bases not matched to a gene. The CDR3 loop reads CASSWGQGSAEAFF. The CDR3 coding sequence is TGCGCCAGCAGCTGGGGACAGGGGAGTGCTGAAGCTTTCTTT.

The chain combines TRBV5-5 with TRBJ1-1, with TRBD1 as a possible D gene (6 bases). Germline V lookup: CDR1 SGHKS, CDR2 YYEKEE (reference sequence). Deletions cut 0 bases from V and 6 bases from J, with 9 bases between. The CDR3 has 13 residues. CDR3 coding DNA: TGTGCCAGCAGCTTGGTGGGGGCTTCTGAAGCTTTCTTT. Protein sequence: CASSLVGASEAFF.

This chain connects TRBV5-1 to TRBJ1-5; no clear D gene. Germline CDR1 reads SGHRS; CDR2 reads YFSETQ. The CDR3 extends over 13 amino acids. The V end lost 2 bases, the J end lost 3 bases, and 6 bases lay between the germline ends. CDR3 coding DNA: TGCGCCAGCAGCTTAGACAACAATCAGCCCCAGCATTTT. As protein: CASSLDNNQPQHF.